Following are 21 T cell receptor beta chains from one sample sequenced in a study of response to subunit inactivated influenza vaccine. TCRdb independently ran MiXCR on the RT-PCR reads; one entry per CDR3 protein. The sample carries a few hundred thousand distinct CDR3 sequences, 12% recorded once. The sample here was non-naive T cells sorted from PBMCs, taken less than 15 days before vaccination. The receptors derive from a man over 45 who received an inactivated influenza vaccine.

This chain joins TRBV4-3 and TRBJ1-3; D gene unclear. The CDR3 contains 15 residues. The germline V and J ends were trimmed by 1 base and 3 bases, with 10 bases remaining between them. CDR1 LGHNA and CDR2 YSLEER come from the germline V gene. The CDR3 sequence: CASSQGRGGGNTIYF. In DNA form, the CDR3 reads TGCGCCAGCAGCCAAGGCCGGGGAGGTGGAAACACCATATATTTT.

V is TRBV27 and J is TRBJ2-7, with 12 positions matching TRBD2. With V trimmed by 1 base and J by 4 bases, 5 bases remained unmatched. Germline V gives CDR1 MNHEY, CDR2 SMNVEV (reference sequence). There are 16 residues in the CDR3. The CDR3 nucleotides read TGTGCCAGCAGTTTATTTTTCACTAGCGGGAGGTACGAGCAGTACTTC. The encoded protein is CASSLFFTSGRYEQYF.

This clonotype was seen only a few times. The chain has TRBV7-3 and TRBJ2-2, with D possibly being TRBD1 or TRBD2 (6 bases each). Trimming took off 5 bases at V and 4 bases at J, with 8 bases between the two ends. This CDR3 has 13 amino acids. Looked up from germline, CDR1 is SGHTA and CDR2 is FQGTGA. In nucleotides, the CDR3 is TGTGCCAGCAGCGGGGGGCCCACCGGGGAGCTGTTTTTT. Translating it yields CASSGGPTGELFF. The variable domain in full, completed from reference TRBV7-3 and TRBJ2-2, reads GAGVSQTPSNKVTEKGKYVELRCDPISGHTALYWYRQSLGQGPEFLIYFQGTGAADDSGLPNDRFFAVRPEGSVSTLKIQRTERGDSAVYLCASSGGPTGELFFGEGSRLTVL.

This clonotype has more than one count but fewer than ten. This sequence joins TRBV11-2 and TRBJ2-1, with 8 bases identical to TRBD2. The V segment lost 1 base and the J segment 7 bases; nucleotides outside the gene matches: 9. In germline, CDR1 is SGHAT, CDR2 FQNNGV. The CDR3 contains 16 residues. CDR3 amino acids: CASSLGRRGEYNEQFF. The CDR3 bases are TGTGCCAGCAGCTTAGGACGGCGGGGGGAATATAATGAGCAGTTCTTC.

This rearrangement joins TRBV5-6 to TRBJ2-4; 12 bases fit TRBD2. After removal of 6 bases from V and 7 bases from J, the junction contained 11 bases not matched to a gene. Germline assignment: CDR1 SGHDT and CDR2 YYEEEE. The CDR3 is 16 residues long. CDR3 in amino acids: CASTSFTSGRSNIQYF. The CDR3 DNA is TGTGCCAGCACCTCATTTACTAGCGGGAGGTCGAACATTCAGTACTTC.

In its sample, this clonotype was seen a few times. The J gene is TRBJ2-3, the V gene TRBV4-3; D not certain. Germline values: CDR1 LGHNA, CDR2 YSLEER. Trimming took off 0 bases at V and 10 bases at J, with 14 bases between the two ends. The CDR3 contains 14 residues. In nucleotides, the CDR3 is TGCGCCAGCAGCCAAGATAACGGCAGGCTCCCGCAGTATTTT. Translated, it gives CASSQDNGRLPQYF.

Here the CDR3 DNA reads TGCGCCAGCAGCTTATCGCGAGTCACAGATACGCAGTATTTT. As protein: CASSLSRVTDTQYF. The genes are TRBV5-1 and TRBJ2-3; D gene uncertain. CDR3 size: 14 residues. Germline V gene lookup returns CDR1 SGHRS and CDR2 YFSETQ. V lost 2 bases and J lost 2, with 9 bases in between.

V usage is TRBV28 and J usage is TRBJ2-1; 9 bases are a match to TRBD1. Looked up from germline, CDR1 is MDHEN and CDR2 is SYDVKM. With V trimmed by 6 bases and J by 9 bases, 12 bases remained unmatched. The CDR3 is 15 residues long. The chain's CDR3 is CASSMWGQGVLEQFF. DNA for the CDR3: TGTGCCAGCAGCATGTGGGGACAGGGAGTCCTTGAGCAGTTCTTC.

The chain couples TRBV15 to TRBJ1-5; D gene uncertain. Germline loops: CDR1 LNHNV, CDR2 YYDKDF (reference sequence). Trimming took off 0 bases at V and 5 bases at J, with 11 bases between the two ends. This CDR3 comprises 15 residues. The CDR3 loop is CATSRDGSGYQPQHF. CDR3 sequence (DNA): TGTGCCACCAGCAGAGATGGTTCGGGGTATCAGCCCCAGCATTTT.

V and J are TRBV7-2 and TRBJ2-5; D is unclear. This CDR3 is 14 amino acids long. The V end lost 9 bases, the J end lost 1 base, and 15 bases lay between the germline ends. Germline CDR1 reads SGHTA; CDR2 reads FQGNSA. The CDR3 here is CASQLTVAQETQYF. The DNA of the CDR3 is TGTGCCAGTCAACTAACGGTGGCCCAAGAGACCCAGTACTTC.

This clonotype was counted ten times or more. The J gene is TRBJ2-1, the V gene TRBV2, with D tentatively TRBD1 (5 bases). Trimming took 7 bases from V and 6 from J, leaving 13 bases between them. The CDR3 contains 13 residues. Germline loops: CDR1 SNHLY, CDR2 FYNNEI. The CDR3: CASNPGATNEQFF. CDR3 DNA: TGTGCCAGCAACCCTGGGGCCACCAATGAGCAGTTCTTC.

The chain uses TRBV4-3 and TRBJ1-1; unclear D gene. Germline values: CDR1 LGHNA, CDR2 YSLEER. The CDR3 has 14 amino acids. Trimming stripped 0 bases from V and 2 bases from J, with 7 bases between. The CDR3 reads CASSQDILNTEAFF. The CDR3 nucleotides are TGCGCCAGCAGCCAAGATATCCTTAACACTGAAGCTTTCTTT.

The chain couples TRBV7-2 to TRBJ2-2; D might be TRBD1 (5 bases). The germline CDR1 and CDR2 sequences are SGHTA and FQGNSA. The CDR3 loop spans 15 amino acids. The V and J ends lost 5 bases and 5 bases respectively, with 15 bases between them. The CDR3 DNA sequence: TGTGCCAGCAGCCGACACACGCAGGGTACCGGGGAGCTGTTTTTT. Translated, it gives CASSRHTQGTGELFF.

The chain joins TRBV20-1 to TRBJ1-5; D remains unclear. Trimming took 3 bases from V and 9 from J, leaving 12 bases between them. The CDR3 contains 12 residues. Germline CDR1 DFQATT, CDR2 SNEGSKA (reference sequence). CDR3 sequence (DNA): TGCAGTGCTAGCGGCAGCATTGGGCCCCAGCATTTT. Protein: CSASGSIGPQHF.

This clonotype was seen many times. The chain has TRBV10-3 and TRBJ2-5; D is perhaps TRBD2 (5 bases). The V and J ends lost 2 bases and 2 bases respectively, with 15 bases between them. The CDR3 has 16 residues. Germline V gives CDR1 ENHRY, CDR2 SYGVKD. In nucleotides, the CDR3 is TGTGCCATCAGTGAGCGGGGTGCATCTGGTCAAGAGACCCAGTACTTC. Protein: CAISERGASGQETQYF.

This clonotype was counted only a few times. The CDR3 region is CASTSLGVAGGRSSYNEQFF. The CDR3 DNA sequence: TGTGCCAGCACCTCGCTGGGGGTAGCGGGGGGCCGGAGCTCCTACAATGAGCAGTTCTTC. The chain carries TRBV12-3 or TRBV12-4 and TRBJ2-1, with 10 bases that match TRBD2. This CDR3 is built from 20 residues. V lost 7 bases and J lost 0; bases outside the gene matches: 18.

The sample holds many counts of this clonotype. The chain uses TRBV9 and TRBJ2-2; 7 bases align to TRBD1. The CDR3 loop spans 16 amino acids. Trimming took 0 bases from V and 5 from J; bases not matched to a gene: 7. The germline gives CDR1 SGDLS, CDR2 YYNGEE. CDR3 amino acids: CASSVEGTELTGELFF. The DNA for the CDR3 is TGTGCCAGCAGCGTAGAAGGGACAGAGTTGACCGGGGAGCTGTTTTTT. Full variable domain (rest looked up from reference TRBV9 and TRBJ2-2): DSGVTQTPKHLITATGQRVTLRCSPRSGDLSVYWYQQSLDQGLQFLIQYYNGEERAKGNILERFSAQQFPDLHSELNLSSLELGDSALYFCASSVEGTELTGELFFGEGSRLTVL.

This clonotype has more than one count but fewer than ten. The V call is TRBV10-3, the J call TRBJ1-5, with a possible D match to TRBD1 (5 bases). This CDR3 is built from 15 residues. V dropped 3 bases and J dropped 5 bases, with 14 bases sitting between them. Germline V gene lookup returns CDR1 ENHRY and CDR2 SYGVKD. As DNA, the CDR3 is TGTGCCATCAGTGAAGGACGAGGGGTCGATCAGCCCCAGCATTTT. Amino acids: CAISEGRGVDQPQHF.

The chain couples TRBV2 to TRBJ2-3, with D possibly being TRBD2 (5 bases). Trimming took 7 bases from V and 6 from J, leaving 14 bases between them. Germline lookup yields CDR1 SNHLY and CDR2 FYNNEI. The CDR3 contains 13 residues. The chain's CDR3 is CASNLLGRDTQYF. As DNA, the CDR3 is TGTGCCAGCAACCTACTAGGGCGGGATACGCAGTATTTT.

This clonotype has ten or more counts. The chain joins TRBV20-1 to TRBJ2-2; perhaps D is TRBD1 or TRBD2 (6 bases each). Germline CDR1 and CDR2: DFQATT and SNEGSKA (reference sequence). V was shortened by 3 bases and J by 2 bases, with 13 bases between the two germline ends. The CDR3 is made up of 15 amino acids. CDR3 sequence (DNA): TGCAGTGCTAGTCGGGGGCCACTCAACACCGGGGAGCTGTTTTTT. Encoded protein: CSASRGPLNTGELFF.

The chain links TRBV20-1 to TRBJ2-5; 16 positions match TRBD2. CDR1 is DFQATT and CDR2 is SNEGSKA in the germline V gene (reference sequence). The CDR3 is made up of 16 amino acids. With V trimmed by 6 bases and J by 5 bases, 9 bases remained unmatched. The CDR3 bases are TGCAGTGCAGCTGGGACTAGCGGGAGGGCCGGGGAGACCCAGTACTTC. Its protein product is CSAAGTSGRAGETQYF.